This TCR beta chain was captured in a study of T cells in Graves' hyperthyroidism and ophthalmopathy (dated by TCRdb to about 2019). Notes on the research overall: Peripheral blood samples were taken at the time of initial diagnosis, prior to any treatment. A discovery cohort of around 98 patients, 43 with Graves' ophthalmopathy and 55 to 60 with stable Graves' hyperthyroidism, was used to find distinguishing TCR V-J signatures. Whether ophthalmopathy could be predicted prospectively was tested in an independent validation cohort made up of fewer than 20 hyperthyroidism patients plus 17 patients who later progressed to ophthalmopathy. For training and testing, the approximately 97 patients in the discovery cohort were randomly divided in a 7:3 ratio. The study also compared thyroid tissue and blood T-cell repertoires from about 6 Graves' hyperthyroidism patients. After sampling, hyperthyroidism patients received methimazole starting at 30 mg daily, and ophthalmopathy patients received high-dose intravenous methylprednisolone. TCR Vbeta CDR3 sequencing of some 140 peripheral blood samples (over 40 ophthalmopathy, around 80 hyperthyroidism and some 17 progressor patients) is reported in the paper.

Points the paper makes about the study in general: During validation, the model predicted progression to ophthalmopathy a median of about 5.9 months ahead of onset, with around 65% sensitivity and under 85% specificity. Sample size was not statistically predetermined, and blinding of investigators to group allocation was not performed. Most expanded thyroid clonotypes (frequency above 0.001) were also found in blood, which suggests that blood repertoires may mirror thyroid immune responses. A model built on a 13 V-J signature distinguished ophthalmopathy from stable hyperthyroidism, reaching about 88% sensitivity and 81% to 83% specificity in cross-validation and 80%/75% in testing.

Ophthalmopathy patients had moderately to severely active disease, with a Clinical Activity Score of 3 or more, a NOSPECS grade of 4 or more, and a disease duration of less than 3 months. Patients with uncontrolled infections, other autoimmune diseases, pregnancy or lactation were excluded. Diagnoses were established on the basis of clinical symptoms, serum thyroxine and TRAb, thyroid ultrasound, and orbital computed tomography. PBMCs were separated from 8 to 10 ml of fresh peripheral blood using Ficoll-Paque density gradient centrifugation. Trizol reagent was used to extract total RNA, and RNA quality was then checked on an Agilent 2100 Bioanalyzer. The TCR beta CDR3 regions were amplified from RNA transcripts. The first round of RT-PCR for the TCR CDR3 was performed with the HTBI primer set and the Qiagen OneStep RT-PCR kit. Libraries were constructed in a second round of multiplex PCR, after which size selection and purification were performed. Libraries were sequenced paired-end with 100 bp reads on an Illumina HiSeq2000. In the source study's methods: SOAPnuke was used to process the raw data, removing reads that contained adapters or uncalled bases, had a mean Phred below 15, or lacked an exact match to the constant primer or identifier. High-quality paired reads were merged using COPE v1.2.5, and each unique nucleotide sequence was defined as a clonotype. MiTCR v1.1 was used to align the clonotypes against IMGT TRBV, TRBD and TRBJ reference segments. The analysis included only V-J combinations with a frequency above 0.0001, which together covered more than 98% of the repertoires. A TCS score was defined as the ratio between F50 (clonal expansion) and ExV (chaos), using BLOSUM62-based TCRdist between CDR3 peptides within each V-J. Welch's t-statistics and random forest reduced 500 to 550 V-J features to 13, which were used in a naive Bayes classifier (R e1071). The similarity between thyroid and blood repertoires was quantified using the Morisita-Horn index. TCRdb trimmed public reads at Q25 via fastp, called clones via MiXCR and kept in-frame beta chains. A single entry per CDR3 protein holds the most common genes and DNA from its merged rows. The V and J calls and clone size are TCRdb's, not the authors'. The sample includes hundreds of thousands of distinct CDR3 sequences, with roughly 14% observed a single time. Over 3.5% of the sample comes from the top ten.

In regard to this clonotype: There is no known antigen for this receptor. Base qualities are not provided; no much larger clone lies one nucleotide away.

Here V drops 10 bases and J drops 2 bases, and the junction holds 8 bases not matched to any gene. From the germline V gene, CDR1 is MDHEN and CDR2 is SYDVKM. Spanning cysteine to phenylalanine, the CDR3 consists of 13 amino acids. Of the read, only the CDR3 DNA is kept; its 39 bases are in frame from base 1. The V and J genes are TRBV28 and TRBJ2-7, with 7 bases aligning to TRBD1. The origin of this receptor is a woman aged 40-49 years with Graves' ophthalmopathy. The sample taken for sequencing was blood. The CDR3 loop reads CATSDRSTYEQYF. The DNA is as follows: TGTGCCACCTCGGACAGGTCTACCTACGAGCAGTACTTC. When the CDR3 is completed using the reference TRBV28 and TRBJ2-7 genes on either side, the full variable domain is DVKVTQSSRYLVKRTGEKVFLECVQDMDHENMFWYRQDPGLGLRLIYFSYDVKMKEKGDIPEGYSVSREKKERFSLILESASTNQTSMYLCATSDRSTYEQYFGPGTRLTVT.